The 21 T cell receptor beta chains below were found in one sample sequenced in a study of cytomegalovirus exposure and HLA in healthy donors. The primer mix had 60 Vbeta and 13 Jbeta primers. Profiled with immunoSEQ multiplex PCR; TCRdb holds only in-frame clones, not every one. The data contain approximately 110,000 clones, 15% of them singletons. The sequencing input was PBMCs. All receptors come from a woman younger than 35 in good health and CMV-seronegative.

This clone was seen a few times. This sequence joins TRBV29-1 and TRBJ2-5; D possibly corresponds to TRBD2 (6 bases). In germline, CDR1 is SQVTM, CDR2 ANQGSEA. The CDR3 runs 12 residues. Trimming left V 7 bases short and J 4 bases short, with 13 bases between. The CDR3 coding sequence is TGCAGCGACTTAGCGGCGGGAGAGACCCAGTACTTC. The encoded protein is CSDLAAGETQYF.

This clone came up a few times. The chain joins TRBV7-7 to TRBJ1-1, with 7 bases fitting TRBD1. The CDR3 length is 15 residues. In germline, CDR1 is SSHAT, CDR2 FNYEAQ (reference sequence). V lost 8 bases, J lost 3 bases, and 12 bases stayed unmatched. The CDR3 DNA is TGTGCCAGCCAAAGTCGACAGGGTAGGGACACTGAAGCTTTCTTT. This translates into CASQSRQGRDTEAFF. The variable domain in full, completed from reference TRBV7-7 and TRBJ1-1, reads GAGVSQSPRYKVTKRGQDVTLRCDPISSHATLYWYQQALGQGPEFLTYFNYEAQPDKSGLPSDRFSAERPEGSISTLTIQRTEQRDSAMYRCASQSRQGRDTEAFFGQGTRLTVV.

The chain links TRBV18 to TRBJ2-7; possible D gene TRBD2, 5 bases. Germline V gene data show CDR1 as KGHSH and CDR2 as LQKENI. V gave up 5 bases and J gave up 3 bases, with 8 bases separating them. The CDR3 runs to 12 residues. CDR3 sequence reads: CASSSTSYEQYF. The CDR3 region has the DNA TGTGCCAGCTCATCTACTAGCTACGAGCAGTACTTC.

This clone was seen a few times. This sequence joins TRBV10-3 and TRBJ1-1, with D possibly being TRBD1 (5 bases). The CDR3 loop spans 13 amino acids. The V gene lost 3 bases and the J gene lost 4 bases, with 9 bases spanning the gap. CDR1 is ENHRY, CDR2 SYGVKD, per germline. The DNA for the CDR3 is TGTGCCATCAGTGACCGTCAGGGCACTGAAGCTTTCTTT. Translating gives CAISDRQGTEAFF.

This clone turned up a few times. Different DNA sequences within this sample yield the same CDR3. This chain links TRBV11-2 with TRBJ2-7; no clear D. CDR3 length equals 11 residues. Trimming cost V 2 bases and J 4 bases, with 3 bases left between them. The V gene's germline CDR1 is SGHAT and CDR2 FQNNGV. CDR3 in DNA: TGTGCCAGCAGCTTACGGTACGAGCAGTACTTC. Encoded protein: CASSLRYEQYF.

This clone was seen more than once but under ten times. The V gene is TRBV30, the J gene TRBJ1-1; TRBD1 matches 8 bases. Germline V gene lookup returns CDR1 GTSNPN and CDR2 SVGIG (reference sequence). The CDR3 is 14 amino acids. Germline trimming cut 2 bases from V and 5 bases from J; bases unmatched to any gene: 7. DNA of the CDR3: TGTGCCTGGAGTCCTGGACAGGGCTGGACTGAAGCTTTCTTT. Amino acids: CAWSPGQGWTEAFF.

This chain joins TRBV5-1 and TRBJ1-1; TRBD1 matches at 11 bases. CDR1 and CDR2 from the germline V gene are SGHRS and YFSETQ. The CDR3 is made up of 17 amino acids. V shed 3 bases and J 1 base; nucleotides not matched to a gene: 8. CDR3 in amino acids: CASSSWTGGFSNTEAFF. In DNA, the CDR3 is TGCGCCAGCAGCTCCTGGACAGGGGGCTTTTCGAACACTGAAGCTTTCTTT.

V gene TRBV7-8 combines with J gene TRBJ2-7, with TRBD2 matching 10 bases. Per germline, CDR1 SGHVS and CDR2 FQNEAQ. Germline trimming cut 2 bases from V and 3 bases from J; bases unmatched to any gene: 7. The CDR3 totals 16 residues. The CDR3: CASSLSSGRPLYEQYF. The CDR3 DNA follows: TGTGCCAGCAGCTTAAGTAGCGGGAGGCCTCTCTACGAGCAGTACTTC.

This clone occurred once. This sequence joins TRBV5-1 and TRBJ2-1, with D uncertain. CDR3 length: 15 amino acids. CDR1 and CDR2 (germline): SGHRS, YFSETQ. V dropped 0 bases and J dropped 0 bases, with 7 bases sitting between them. CDR3 residues: CASSLDLGSYNEQFF. In DNA form, the CDR3 reads TGCGCCAGCAGCTTGGATCTAGGCTCCTACAATGAGCAGTTCTTC.

This clone was seen only a few times. This chain joins TRBV5-4 and TRBJ1-1; possibly TRBD1 for D (5 bases). V was shortened by 6 bases and J by 1 base, with 10 bases between the two germline ends. The CDR3 is made up of 13 amino acids. In germline, CDR1 is SGHNT, CDR2 YYREEE (reference sequence). CDR3 sequence (DNA): TGTGCCAGCAAGATTCAGGGGAACACTGAAGCTTTCTTT. As protein: CASKIQGNTEAFF. The entire variable domain, with the rest obtained from reference TRBV5-4 and TRBJ1-1, is as follows: ETGVTQSPTHLIKTRGQQVTLRCSSQSGHNTVSWYQQALGQGPQFIFQYYREEENGRGNFPPRFSGLQFPNYSSELNVNALELDDSALYLCASKIQGNTEAFFGQGTRLTVV.

This rearrangement joins TRBV7-8 to TRBJ2-3; 7 bases agree with TRBD2. Per germline, CDR1 SGHVS and CDR2 FQNEAQ. This CDR3 spans 15 amino acids. The J segment lost 5 bases and the V segment lost 2 bases, leaving 7 bases of the junction unmatched. The CDR3 DNA sequence: TGTGCCAGCAGCTTACCTGCGGGAGTGGTAGATACGCAGTATTTT. Protein: CASSLPAGVVDTQYF.

In its sample, this clone was seen a few times. The chain combines TRBV2 with TRBJ2-3; 8 bases match TRBD2. Unmatched junction bases numbered 18, after V lost 6 bases and J lost 7 bases. The CDR3 spans 17 residues. CDR1 and CDR2 from the germline V gene are SNHLY and FYNNEI. The DNA for the CDR3 is TGTGCCAGCAGACCGAACCGCTCGGGGGGGATGAGCAATACGCAGTATTTT. It encodes CASRPNRSGGMSNTQYF.

The chain is built from TRBV30 and TRBJ2-1; 10 nucleotides match TRBD2. CDR1 is GTSNPN, CDR2 SVGIG, per germline (reference sequence). V lost 1 base and J lost 4; bases outside the gene matches: 7. The CDR3 runs to 16 residues. As DNA, the CDR3 is TGTGCCTGGAGTGGGAGCGGGGGGGCGTCTTACAATGAGCAGTTCTTC. Residues: CAWSGSGGASYNEQFF.

The chain links TRBV2 to TRBJ2-1; TRBD1 agrees at 10 bases. Trimming took 4 bases from V and 6 from J; bases not matched to a gene: 0. The CDR3 consists of 13 residues. Germline V gene lookup returns CDR1 SNHLY and CDR2 FYNNEI. CDR3 sequence: CASSGTGGNEQFF. The CDR3 DNA sequence: TGTGCCAGCAGTGGGACAGGGGGCAATGAGCAGTTCTTC.

This clone was recorded once. The J gene is TRBJ2-7, the V gene TRBV7-9; the D gene is possibly TRBD2 (7 bases). Deletions cut 5 bases from V and 0 bases from J, with 20 bases between. The CDR3 covers 17 residues. Germline CDR1 SEHNR, CDR2 FQNEAQ (reference sequence). The CDR3 protein is CASSLKGGTLGSYEQYF. For the CDR3, the DNA is TGTGCCAGCAGCCTTAAGGGGGGGACGCTGGGCTCCTACGAGCAGTACTTC.

This chain joins TRBV7-9 and TRBJ2-7; a possible D gene is TRBD1 (5 bases). CDR3 length equals 14 residues. Germline assignment: CDR1 SEHNR and CDR2 FQNEAQ (reference sequence). Trimming took off 3 bases at V and 3 bases at J, with 12 bases between the two ends. The CDR3 nucleotides read TGTGCCAGCAGCTTCCGCCAGGGCCTCTACGAGCAGTACTTC. Its protein product is CASSFRQGLYEQYF.

J is TRBJ1-5 and V is TRBV28, with 8 positions matching TRBD1. CDR1 and CDR2 from the germline V gene are MDHEN and SYDVKM. V was pared by 5 bases and J by 5 bases, with 14 bases of the junction left unmatched. The CDR3 loop spans 17 amino acids. DNA of the CDR3: TGTGCCAGCAGTCTATCCCGGACAGGGAAAGGGGATCAGCCCCAGCATTTT. Amino acid sequence: CASSLSRTGKGDQPQHF.

There are a few counts of this clone. The chain is built from TRBV18 and TRBJ1-1, with D perhaps TRBD1 (5 bases). V shed 4 bases and J shed 1 base, with 10 bases lying between them. The germline CDR1 and CDR2 sequences are KGHSH and LQKENI. CDR3 length: 14 amino acids. The CDR3, as DNA: TGTGCCAGCTCACTCAGGGAAGGGAACACTGAAGCTTTCTTT. Translating gives CASSLREGNTEAFF.

V and J are TRBV19 and TRBJ2-7; 10 bases line up with TRBD1. Looked up from germline, CDR1 is LNHDA and CDR2 is SQIVND (reference sequence). There are 15 residues in the CDR3. Trimming at V came to 4 bases and at J to 6 bases, leaving 9 bases not matched to a gene. CDR3 sequence (DNA): TGTGCCAGTAGTAAGGCGGCGGGACAGGGGCTCGAGCAGTACTTC. Protein: CASSKAAGQGLEQYF.

In this sample, this clone turned up a few times. This chain connects TRBV19 to TRBJ2-1, with D possibly matching TRBD1 (6 bases). CDR3 length: 15 residues. With 3 bases removed from V and 4 bases from J, the gap between germline ends came to 13 bases. CDR1 is LNHDA and CDR2 is SQIVND in the germline V gene (reference sequence). The CDR3 protein is CASSMGQGKYNEQFF. In DNA form, the CDR3 reads TGTGCCAGTAGTATGGGGCAGGGGAAGTACAATGAGCAGTTCTTC.

This rearrangement joins TRBV20-1 to TRBJ1-1; D is undetermined. The CDR3 is made up of 10 amino acids. From germline, CDR1 is DFQATT and CDR2 SNEGSKA (reference sequence). V was cut by 6 bases and J by 8 bases, with 10 bases left in between. CDR3 sequence: CSAPVGEAFF. Here the CDR3 DNA reads TGCAGTGCGCCGGTCGGGGAAGCTTTCTTT.